Following are 25 T cell receptor beta chains from one sample sequenced in a study of shared clonotypes between healthy human individuals. The assay was immunoSEQ multiplex PCR, and TCRdb's table has in-frame clones only and misses some. The data show hundreds of thousands of clones, more than 75% seen once. Sequenced sample: PBMCs. These receptor sequences come from a woman in her thirties or forties in good health. Some clones in this sample may be carry-over from other donors' samples.

The chain joins TRBV19 to TRBJ2-3, with 7 bases matching TRBD2. The CDR3 has 14 residues. Germline V CDR1 and CDR2: LNHDA, SQIVND (reference sequence). The V and J ends lost 0 bases and 5 bases, in that order; junction bases with no gene match: 2. In DNA, the CDR3 is TGTGCCAGTAGTATAGAGCGGGAGCAAGATACGCAGTATTTT. Protein sequence: CASSIEREQDTQYF.

The chain carries TRBV2 and TRBJ2-5; 10 bases agree with TRBD1. The length of the CDR3 is 13 residues. Germline V gene data show CDR1 as SNHLY and CDR2 as FYNNEI. After removal of 8 bases from V and 4 bases from J, the junction contained 4 bases not matched to a gene. CDR3 coding DNA: TGTGCCAGCGACAGGGGGCCTCGAGAGACCCAGTACTTC. Protein sequence: CASDRGPRETQYF.

The J gene is TRBJ2-3, the V gene TRBV10-2, with D tentatively TRBD2 (6 bases). Germline lookup yields CDR1 WSHSY and CDR2 SAAADI. This CDR3 is 13 amino acids long. Deletions cut 8 bases from V and 1 base from J, with 10 bases between. The CDR3 coding sequence is TGCGCCAGCGGTAGCGGCGGCACAGATACGCAGTATTTT. Encoded protein: CASGSGGTDTQYF.

The rearrangement joins TRBV15 to TRBJ1-5, with D possibly TRBD1 on 6 matching bases. The germline CDR1 and CDR2 sequences are LNHNV and YYDKDF (reference sequence). With 2 bases removed from V and 1 base from J, the gap between germline ends came to 18 bases. The CDR3 contains 18 residues. The CDR3 DNA reads as TGTGCCACCAGCAGATCAATAGGGGGTCATGGAAGCAATCAGCCCCAGCATTTT. This translates into CATSRSIGGHGSNQPQHF.

J is TRBJ1-2 and V is TRBV29-1, with 9 bases matching TRBD1. The CDR3 sequence is 12 residues long. J gave up 4 bases and V 6 bases, and 3 bases lay outside the gene matches. Germline lookup yields CDR1 SQVTM and CDR2 ANQGSEA. The CDR3 here is CSVQGQGYGYTF. The CDR3 DNA reads as TGCAGCGTCCAGGGACAGGGCTATGGCTACACCTTC.

The chain has TRBV25-1 and TRBJ2-7; 9 bases map to TRBD1. Per germline, CDR1 MGHDK and CDR2 SYGVNS. V gave up 6 bases and J gave up 0 bases; unmatched junction bases: 6. This CDR3 contains 15 residues. In nucleotides, the CDR3 is TGTGCCAGCAGACCTGGGACAGGGTTCTCCTACGAGCAGTACTTC. It is translated as CASRPGTGFSYEQYF.

This clone was counted a single time. This chain joins TRBV18 and TRBJ2-5; D is uncertain. Looked up from germline, CDR1 is KGHSH and CDR2 is LQKENI. Trimming shortened V by 1 base and J by 11 bases, and 11 bases separated the two germline ends. The CDR3 loop spans 12 amino acids. CDR3: CASSPQQEEQYF. The DNA for the CDR3 is TGTGCCAGCTCACCACAGCAGGAAGAGCAGTACTTC.

This chain connects TRBV9 to TRBJ2-2; 9 nucleotides agree with TRBD2. The ends lost 0 bases at V and 7 bases at J; junction bases unmatched: 7. The germline gives CDR1 SGDLS, CDR2 YYNGEE. There are 16 residues in the CDR3. The CDR3 here is CASSVGASGIVGELFF. In DNA, the CDR3 is TGTGCCAGCAGCGTAGGGGCTAGCGGGATTGTCGGGGAGCTGTTTTTT.

V gene TRBV11-2 combines with J gene TRBJ2-7, with 10 positions matching TRBD1. Germline-derived CDR1 and CDR2 are SGHAT and FQNNGV. The CDR3 sequence is 14 residues long. The V segment lost 3 bases and the J segment 5 bases; nucleotides outside the gene matches: 4. The CDR3 here is CASSFDRGRHEQYF. In DNA form, the CDR3 reads TGTGCCAGCAGCTTCGACAGGGGGCGACACGAGCAGTACTTC.

The gene calls are TRBV14 and TRBJ1-1; D is unclear. CDR1 and CDR2 from the germline V gene are SGHDN and FVKESK. Trimming pared 4 bases from V and 0 bases from J, leaving 15 bases between. The CDR3 totals 16 residues. CDR3 sequence reads: CASSRNKERVNTEAFF. The CDR3 DNA sequence: TGTGCCAGCAGCCGCAACAAAGAAAGGGTGAACACTGAAGCTTTCTTT.

This sequence joins TRBV29-1 and TRBJ2-1; 10 bases are a match to TRBD2. V lost 6 bases and J lost 4; bases outside the gene matches: 6. CDR1 and CDR2 from the germline V gene are SQVTM and ANQGSEA. This CDR3 has 14 residues. The CDR3 nucleotides read TGCAGCGTCCTAACTAGCGGGGCTTACAATGAGCAGTTCTTC. Its translation: CSVLTSGAYNEQFF.

Concerning this clone: The same CDR3 also results from other DNA sequences found in this sample. The chain combines TRBV5-1 with TRBJ2-5; D ambiguous. V dropped 0 bases and J dropped 1 base, with 7 bases sitting between them. Germline CDR1 is SGHRS and CDR2 is YFSETQ. The CDR3 is 14 amino acids. In DNA, the CDR3 is TGCGCCAGCAGCTTGGTGGGATCCCAAGAGACCCAGTACTTC. Its protein product is CASSLVGSQETQYF.

The V gene is TRBV19, the J gene TRBJ1-1, with 7 bases aligning to TRBD1. Germline V gives CDR1 LNHDA, CDR2 SQIVND (reference sequence). The length of the CDR3 is 12 residues. Trimming cost V 5 bases and J 7 bases; bases outside gene matches: 4. Here the CDR3 DNA reads TGTGCCAGTAGTGCAGGGGGAGTTGAAGCTTTCTTT. Translation gives CASSAGGVEAFF.

The chain joins TRBV10-3 to TRBJ2-6; possible D gene TRBD2, 6 bases. Germline CDR1 ENHRY, CDR2 SYGVKD. V gave up 2 bases and J gave up 1 base, with 6 bases separating them. CDR3 size: 15 residues. The CDR3 sequence is CAISEGGSGANVLTF. The CDR3 nucleotides are TGTGCCATCAGTGAGGGGGGGTCTGGGGCCAACGTCCTGACTTTC.

The V gene is TRBV9, the J gene TRBJ1-5; no firm D call. The CDR3 sequence is 14 residues long. The germline V and J ends were trimmed by 0 bases and 4 bases, with 8 bases remaining between them. Germline lookup yields CDR1 SGDLS and CDR2 YYNGEE. The CDR3 bases are TGTGCCAGCAGCGTAGAACCTAGGAATCAGCCCCAGCATTTT. This sequence encodes CASSVEPRNQPQHF.

The chain is built from TRBV27 and TRBJ2-7; 8 bases fit TRBD1. The CDR3 consists of 15 residues. V was pared by 5 bases and J by 0 bases, with 6 bases of the junction left unmatched. Looked up from germline, CDR1 is MNHEY and CDR2 is SMNVEV (reference sequence). CDR3 region: CASSLPGQASYEQYF. The CDR3 region has the DNA TGTGCCAGCAGTCTACCGGGACAGGCCTCCTACGAGCAGTACTTC.

The chain uses TRBV18 and TRBJ2-3; 9 nucleotides line up with TRBD2. The CDR3 contains 17 residues. Germline V gene data show CDR1 as KGHSH and CDR2 as LQKENI. V lost 1 base, J lost 1 base, and 6 bases stayed unmatched. DNA of the CDR3: TGTGCCAGCTCACCACGTTATTTAGCGGGAGGCACAGATACGCAGTATTTT. It codes for CASSPRYLAGGTDTQYF.

The rearrangement uses TRBV7-9 and TRBJ2-7, with D possibly being TRBD2 (6 bases). The CDR3 runs to 14 residues. V gave up 4 bases and J gave up 3 bases, with 13 bases separating them. CDR1 is SEHNR, CDR2 FQNEAQ, per germline (reference sequence). CDR3 sequence reads: CASSYRGIDYEQYF. Here the CDR3 DNA reads TGTGCCAGCAGCTACCGCGGGATTGACTACGAGCAGTACTTC. The full variable domain, its missing parts supplied by reference TRBV7-9 and TRBJ2-7, is DTGVSQNPRHKITKRGQNVTFRCDPISEHNRLYWYRQTLGQGPEFLTYFQNEAQLEKSRLLSDRFSAERPKGSFSTLEIQRTEQGDSAMYLCASSYRGIDYEQYFGPGTRLTVT.

This clone was recorded a few times. The chain recombines TRBV28 with TRBJ2-7, with D possibly being TRBD1 (5 bases). Germline values: CDR1 MDHEN, CDR2 SYDVKM. The V and J ends lost 1 base and 2 bases respectively, with 9 bases between them. The CDR3 consists of 14 residues. The CDR3 nucleotides read TGTGCCAGCAGTTTATACACAGGAACCTACGAGCAGTACTTC. Protein sequence: CASSLYTGTYEQYF.

In DNA, the CDR3 is TGTGCCAGCTCACCAAGGGGGGCCGCGTTGACAGATACGCAGTATTTT. This translates into CASSPRGAALTDTQYF. The chain is built from TRBV18 and TRBJ2-3; either TRBD1 or TRBD2 may supply D (6 bases each). The CDR3 sequence is 16 residues long. V lost 2 bases and J 3 bases, leaving 15 bases between the germline ends. Germline loops: CDR1 KGHSH, CDR2 LQKENI.

V usage is TRBV12-5 and J usage is TRBJ2-3; D is uncertain. CDR1 is LGHNT and CDR2 is FRNRAP in the germline V gene. The CDR3 length is 13 residues. With 5 bases removed from V and 4 bases from J, the gap between germline ends came to 10 bases. The DNA for the CDR3 is TGTGCTAGTGGTCCCGACTCGGCAGATACGCAGTATTTT. Its translation is CASGPDSADTQYF.

Turning to this clone: The same CDR3 also results from other DNA sequences found in this sample. The genes are TRBV18 and TRBJ2-7; TRBD2 matches 7 bases. J was trimmed by 3 bases and V by 5 bases; bases with no gene match: 7. In germline, CDR1 is KGHSH, CDR2 LQKENI. CDR3 size: 14 residues. CDR3 sequence: CASSSSGGNYEQYF. CDR3 nucleotides: TGTGCCAGCTCATCATCGGGGGGAAACTACGAGCAGTACTTC. Supplemented by reference TRBV18 and TRBJ2-7, the full variable domain reads NAGVMQNPRHLVRRRGQEARLRCSPMKGHSHVYWYRQLPEEGLKFMVYLQKENIIDESGMPKERFSAEFPKEGPSILRIQQVVRGDSAAYFCASSSSGGNYEQYFGPGTRLTVT.

In this sample, this clone turned up a few times. V is TRBV5-4 and J is TRBJ1-1; D ambiguous. The CDR3 spans 13 residues. V dropped 4 bases and J dropped 0 bases, with 7 bases sitting between them. Germline CDR1 SGHNT, CDR2 YYREEE (reference sequence). CDR3 coding DNA: TGTGCCAGCAGCCCGGATATGAACACTGAAGCTTTCTTT. It codes for CASSPDMNTEAFF.

The V call is TRBV5-1, the J call TRBJ2-1; D is ambiguous. CDR1 and CDR2 (germline): SGHRS, YFSETQ. The CDR3 spans 12 residues. V was cut by 2 bases and J by 8 bases, with 8 bases left in between. The CDR3 nucleotides read TGCGCCAGCAGCTTATCTGGGGATGAGCAGTTCTTC. This translates into CASSLSGDEQFF.

This chain's CDR3 is CASSLSGGLYGYTF. Written as DNA, the CDR3 is TGTGCCAGCAGTCTGTCAGGGGGATTGTATGGCTACACCTTC. The chain joins TRBV7-3 to TRBJ1-2, with 7 positions matching TRBD1. V was pared by 6 bases and J by 5 bases, with 9 bases of the junction left unmatched. CDR1 is SGHTA and CDR2 is FQGTGA in the germline V gene. The CDR3 consists of 14 residues.